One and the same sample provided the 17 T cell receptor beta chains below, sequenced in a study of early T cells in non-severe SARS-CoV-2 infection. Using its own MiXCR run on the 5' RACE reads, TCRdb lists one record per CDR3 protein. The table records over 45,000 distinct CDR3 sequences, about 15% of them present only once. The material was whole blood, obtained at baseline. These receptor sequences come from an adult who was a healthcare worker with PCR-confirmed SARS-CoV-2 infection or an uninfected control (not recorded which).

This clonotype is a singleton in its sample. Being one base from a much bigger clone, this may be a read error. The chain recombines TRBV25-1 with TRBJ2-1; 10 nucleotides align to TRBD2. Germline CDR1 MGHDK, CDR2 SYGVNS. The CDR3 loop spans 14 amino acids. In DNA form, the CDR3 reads TGTACCAGCAGTGCCGCTAGCGGGAGCGATGAGCAGTTCTTC. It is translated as CTSSAASGSDEQFF.

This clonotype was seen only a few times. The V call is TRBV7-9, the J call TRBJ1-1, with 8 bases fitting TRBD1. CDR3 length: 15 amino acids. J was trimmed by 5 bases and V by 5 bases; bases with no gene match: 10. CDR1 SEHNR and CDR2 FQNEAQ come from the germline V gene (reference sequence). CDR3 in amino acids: CASSRIQGARTEAFF. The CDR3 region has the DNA TGTGCCAGCAGCCGTATTCAGGGGGCGCGTACTGAAGCTTTCTTT. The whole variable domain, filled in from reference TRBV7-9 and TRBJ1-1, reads DTGVSQNPRHKITKRGQNVTFRCDPISEHNRLYWYRQTLGQGPEFLTYFQNEAQLEKSRLLSDRFSAERPKGSFSTLEIQRTEQGDSAMYLCASSRIQGARTEAFFGQGTRLTVV.

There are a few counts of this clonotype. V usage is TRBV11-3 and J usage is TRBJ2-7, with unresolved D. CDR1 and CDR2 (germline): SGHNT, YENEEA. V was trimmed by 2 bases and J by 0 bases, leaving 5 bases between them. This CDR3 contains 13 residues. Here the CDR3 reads CASSLPSSYEQYF. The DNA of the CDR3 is TGTGCCAGCAGCTTACCTAGCTCCTACGAGCAGTACTTC.

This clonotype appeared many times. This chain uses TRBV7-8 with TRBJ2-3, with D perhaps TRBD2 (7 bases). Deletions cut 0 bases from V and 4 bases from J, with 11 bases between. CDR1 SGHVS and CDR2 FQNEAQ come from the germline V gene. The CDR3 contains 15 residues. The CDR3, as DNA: TGTGCCAGCAGCTTAGCGGGGGGGCCTTCAGATACGCAGTATTTT. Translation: CASSLAGGPSDTQYF.

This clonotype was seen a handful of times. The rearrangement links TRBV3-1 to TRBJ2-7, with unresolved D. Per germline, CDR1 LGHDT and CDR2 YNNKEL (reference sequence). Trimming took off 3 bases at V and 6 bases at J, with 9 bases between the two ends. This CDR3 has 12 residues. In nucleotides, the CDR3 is TGTGCCAGCAGCCACACAACCGGCGAGCAGTACTTC. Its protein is CASSHTTGEQYF.

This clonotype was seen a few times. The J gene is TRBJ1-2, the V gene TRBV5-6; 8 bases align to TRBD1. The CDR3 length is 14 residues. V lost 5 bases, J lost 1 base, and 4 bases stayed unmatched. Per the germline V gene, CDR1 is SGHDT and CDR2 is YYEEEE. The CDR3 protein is CASSGQGNNYGYTF. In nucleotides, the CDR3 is TGTGCCAGCAGTGGACAGGGCAATAACTATGGCTACACCTTC.

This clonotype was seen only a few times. The CDR3 DNA is TGTGCCAGCAGGGAGAGAGGACAGATCACTGAAGCTTTCTTT. Its translation is CASRERGQITEAFF. The V gene is TRBV2, the J gene TRBJ1-1, with D tentatively TRBD1 (6 bases). Deletions cut 6 bases from V and 4 bases from J, with 15 bases between. Germline V CDR1 and CDR2: SNHLY, FYNNEI. The CDR3 is made up of 14 amino acids.

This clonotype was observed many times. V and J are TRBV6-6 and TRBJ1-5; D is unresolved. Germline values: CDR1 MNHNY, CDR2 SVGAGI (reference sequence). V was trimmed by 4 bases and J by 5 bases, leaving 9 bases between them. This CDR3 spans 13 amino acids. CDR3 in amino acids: CASSFRRDQPQHF. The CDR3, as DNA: TGTGCCAGCAGTTTCCGCCGCGATCAGCCCCAGCATTTT.

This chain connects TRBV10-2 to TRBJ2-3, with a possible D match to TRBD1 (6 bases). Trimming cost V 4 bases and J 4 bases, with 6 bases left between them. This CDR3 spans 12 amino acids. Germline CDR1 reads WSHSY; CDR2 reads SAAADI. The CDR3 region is CASSAGADTQYF. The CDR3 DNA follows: TGCGCCAGCAGTGCAGGGGCAGATACGCAGTATTTT.

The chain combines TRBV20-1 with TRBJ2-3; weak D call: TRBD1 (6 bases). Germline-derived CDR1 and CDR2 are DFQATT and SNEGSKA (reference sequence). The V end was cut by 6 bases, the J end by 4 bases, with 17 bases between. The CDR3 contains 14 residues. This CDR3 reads CSAKQGRAPDTQYF. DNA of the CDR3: TGCAGTGCCAAACAGGGAAGGGCCCCAGATACGCAGTATTTT.

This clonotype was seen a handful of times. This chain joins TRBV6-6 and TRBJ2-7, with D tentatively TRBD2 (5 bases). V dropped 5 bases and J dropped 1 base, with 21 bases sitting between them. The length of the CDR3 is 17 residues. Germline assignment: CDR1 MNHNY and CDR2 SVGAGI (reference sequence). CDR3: CASSGLYGITESYEQYF. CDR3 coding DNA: TGTGCCAGCAGTGGGCTTTACGGGATTACCGAATCCTACGAGCAGTACTTC.

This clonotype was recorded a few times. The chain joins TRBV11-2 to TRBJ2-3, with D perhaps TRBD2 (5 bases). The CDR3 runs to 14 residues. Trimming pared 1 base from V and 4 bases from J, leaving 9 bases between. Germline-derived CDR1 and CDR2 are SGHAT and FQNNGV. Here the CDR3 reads CASSLGHGADTQYF. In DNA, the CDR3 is TGTGCCAGCAGCTTAGGTCACGGGGCAGATACGCAGTATTTT.

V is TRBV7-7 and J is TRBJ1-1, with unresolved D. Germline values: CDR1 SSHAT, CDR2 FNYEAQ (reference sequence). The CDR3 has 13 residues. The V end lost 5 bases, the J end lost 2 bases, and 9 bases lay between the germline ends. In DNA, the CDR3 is TGTGCCAGCAGCCCGGTCCCAAACACTGAAGCTTTCTTT. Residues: CASSPVPNTEAFF.

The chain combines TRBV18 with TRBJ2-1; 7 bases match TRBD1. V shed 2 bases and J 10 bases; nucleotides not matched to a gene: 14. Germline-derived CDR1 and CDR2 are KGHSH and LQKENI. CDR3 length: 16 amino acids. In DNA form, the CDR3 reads TGTGCCAGCTCACCAAATCCGGACCCCCGGGACAGAGAGCAGTTCTTC. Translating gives CASSPNPDPRDREQFF.

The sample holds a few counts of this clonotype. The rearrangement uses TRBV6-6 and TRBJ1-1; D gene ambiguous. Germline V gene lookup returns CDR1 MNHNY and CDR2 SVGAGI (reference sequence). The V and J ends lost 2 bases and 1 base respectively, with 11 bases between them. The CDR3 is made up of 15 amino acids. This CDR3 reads CASSYLATGNTEAFF. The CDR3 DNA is TGTGCCAGCAGTTACCTGGCTACCGGGAACACTGAAGCTTTCTTT.

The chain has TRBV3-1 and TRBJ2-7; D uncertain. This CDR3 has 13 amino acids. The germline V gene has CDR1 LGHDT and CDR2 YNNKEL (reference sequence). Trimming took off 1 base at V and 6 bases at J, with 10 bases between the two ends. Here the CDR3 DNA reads TGTGCCAGCAGCCAAGGGAGCGCGAGCGAGCAGTACTTC. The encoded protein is CASSQGSASEQYF.

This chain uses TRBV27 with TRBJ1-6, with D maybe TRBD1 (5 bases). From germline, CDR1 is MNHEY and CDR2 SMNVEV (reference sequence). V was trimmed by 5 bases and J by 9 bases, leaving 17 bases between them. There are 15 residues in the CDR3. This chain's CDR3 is CASSPRTLHSSPLHF. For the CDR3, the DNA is TGTGCCAGCAGTCCACGGACACTACATAGTTCACCCCTCCACTTT.